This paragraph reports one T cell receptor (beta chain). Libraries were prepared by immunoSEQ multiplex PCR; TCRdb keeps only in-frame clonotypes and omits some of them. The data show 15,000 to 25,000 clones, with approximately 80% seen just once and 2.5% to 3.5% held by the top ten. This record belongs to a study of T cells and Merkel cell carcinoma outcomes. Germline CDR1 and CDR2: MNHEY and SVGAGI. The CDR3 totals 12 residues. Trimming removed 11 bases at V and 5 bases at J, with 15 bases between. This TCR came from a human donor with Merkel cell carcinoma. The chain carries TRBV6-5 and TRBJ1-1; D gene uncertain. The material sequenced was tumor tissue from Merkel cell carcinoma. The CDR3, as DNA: TGTGCCTCATGGTCGGCTGGTACTGAAGCTTTCTTT. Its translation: CASWSAGTEAFF.